The entry below describes one TCR beta chain. As yet, its antigen is unknown. Some clones are missing from TCRdb's copy, which holds only in-frame ones; the method was immunoSEQ multiplex PCR. This sample has around 53,000 clones, with about four fifths found just once. These data originate in a study of OX40 agonist ivuxolimab in advanced cancers. Background on the study: Every 2 weeks, patients got intravenous ivuxolimab at one of six dose levels (0.01-10 mg/kg). Study-wide results and limits: The mean number of expanded clones was higher in CD8+ T cells than in CD4+. At 0.1 to 3.0 mg/kg, CD4+ and CD8+ blood T cells expanded clonally by week 6.

Baseline, cycle 4 day 1, and cycle 7 day 1 were the blood sampling points. Germline V lookup: CDR1 SEHNR, CDR2 FQNEAQ (reference sequence). This CDR3 is 16 amino acids long. The V and J ends lost 3 bases and 1 base, in that order; junction bases with no gene match: 8. Sequencing was performed on CD4+ or CD8+ T cells sorted from blood, taken in a trial of the OX40 agonist ivuxolimab. The chain joins TRBV7-9 to TRBJ1-1; TRBD1 agrees at 7 bases. The sequence came from an adult with an advanced solid tumor such as melanoma, head and neck, liver or kidney cancer. Here the CDR3 reads CASSFTTGTANTEAFF. CDR3 sequence (DNA): TGTGCCAGCAGCTTTACGACCGGGACAGCGAACACTGAAGCTTTCTTT.